The source of this TCR beta chain is a study of human T cells and chemical hapten exposure. TCRdb redid the calling of the RACE reads with MiXCR, one entry per CDR3 protein. This sample has around 52,000 distinct CDR3 sequences, with approximately 8.6% found just once. This CDR3 is 16 amino acids long. Germline loops: CDR1 SEHNR, CDR2 FQNEAQ (reference sequence). J gave up 2 bases and V 3 bases, and 7 bases lay outside the gene matches. Time point indicated: patch test 1, 2 weeks after DPC sensitization. Treatment here: therapeutic diphenylcyclopropenone sensitization with weekly scalp DPC. This clonotype was recorded many times.

The clonotype was recovered from a middle-aged woman with alopecia areata. Some clones in this sample may be carry-over from other donors' samples. Specimen: whole blood, collected in connection with sensitization to the hapten diphenylcyclopropenone (DPC). V gene TRBV7-9 combines with J gene TRBJ2-5; 9 nucleotides agree with TRBD1. Here the CDR3 DNA reads TGTGCCAGCAGCTTCGGAGACAGGGGGAGTCAAGAGACCCAGTACTTC. This codes for CASSFGDRGSQETQYF. The variable domain in full, completed from reference TRBV7-9 and TRBJ2-5, reads DTGVSQNPRHKITKRGQNVTFRCDPISEHNRLYWYRQTLGQGPEFLTYFQNEAQLEKSRLLSDRFSAERPKGSFSTLEIQRTEQGDSAMYLCASSFGDRGSQETQYFGPGTRLLVL.